This T cell receptor (beta chain) was observed in a study of T cells in Graves' hyperthyroidism and ophthalmopathy. TCR beta CDR3 sequences were amplified from RNA transcripts. The HTBI primer set was used in a first-round RT-PCR of the TCR CDR3. TCRdb re-called the multiplex PCR reads with MiXCR, one entry per CDR3 protein. The table lists about 340,000 distinct CDR3 sequences, over 20% of them singletons. Findings of the study overall: Expanded thyroid clonotypes (above 0.001) were mostly also found in blood.

This clonotype was seen ten or more times. What it binds is not known. The hyperthyroidism patients had all been newly diagnosed, and their disease duration was under 2 months. Their ages ranged from 18 to 65 years. Used for diagnoses were clinical symptoms, serum thyroxine and TRAb, thyroid ultrasound and orbital computed tomography. The sequence was collected from a woman aged 45-65 years with Graves' hyperthyroidism. Source material: blood.

The CDR3 here is CSARDILLTYEQYF. The CDR3 DNA follows: TGCAGTGCTAGAGATATCCTCTTAACCTACGAGCAGTACTTC. V usage is TRBV20-1 and J usage is TRBJ2-7, with D uncertain. V gave up 0 bases and J gave up 2 bases, with 11 bases separating them. There are 14 residues in the CDR3. The germline V gene has CDR1 DFQATT and CDR2 SNEGSKA (reference sequence).